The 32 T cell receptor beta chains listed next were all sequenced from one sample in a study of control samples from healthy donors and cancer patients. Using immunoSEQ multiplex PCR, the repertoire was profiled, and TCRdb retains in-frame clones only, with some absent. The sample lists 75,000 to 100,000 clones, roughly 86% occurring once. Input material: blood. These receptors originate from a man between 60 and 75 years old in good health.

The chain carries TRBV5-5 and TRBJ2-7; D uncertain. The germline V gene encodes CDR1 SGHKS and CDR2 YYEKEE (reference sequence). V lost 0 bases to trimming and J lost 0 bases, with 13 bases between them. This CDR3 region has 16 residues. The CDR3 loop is CASSLDHSGLSYEQYF. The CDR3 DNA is TGTGCCAGCAGCTTGGATCATTCGGGTCTCTCCTACGAGCAGTACTTC.

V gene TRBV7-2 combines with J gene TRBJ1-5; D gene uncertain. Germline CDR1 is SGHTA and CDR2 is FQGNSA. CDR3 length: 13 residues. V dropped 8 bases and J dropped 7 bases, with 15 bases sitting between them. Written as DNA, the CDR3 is TGTGCCAGCGGAACACAGCCATTACAGCCCCAGCATTTT. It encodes CASGTQPLQPQHF.

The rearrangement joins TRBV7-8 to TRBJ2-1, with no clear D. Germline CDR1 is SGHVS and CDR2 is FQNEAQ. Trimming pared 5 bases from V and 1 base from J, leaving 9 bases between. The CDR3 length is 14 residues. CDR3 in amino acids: CASSPPVSYNEQFF. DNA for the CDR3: TGTGCCAGCAGCCCCCCTGTTTCCTACAATGAGCAGTTCTTC.

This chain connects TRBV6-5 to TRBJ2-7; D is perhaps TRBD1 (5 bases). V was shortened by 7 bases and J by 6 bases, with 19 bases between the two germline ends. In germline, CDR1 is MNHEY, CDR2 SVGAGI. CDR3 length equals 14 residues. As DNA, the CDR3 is TGTGCCAGCATTTTTAGGCAGGGCTCTACCGAGCAGTACTTC. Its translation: CASIFRQGSTEQYF.

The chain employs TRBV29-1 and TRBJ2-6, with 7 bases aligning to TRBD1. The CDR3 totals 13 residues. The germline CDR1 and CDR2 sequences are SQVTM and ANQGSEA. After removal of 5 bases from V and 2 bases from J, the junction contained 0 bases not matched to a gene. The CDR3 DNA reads TGCAGCGTTCAGGGGGCTGGGGCCAACGTCCTGACTTTC. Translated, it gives CSVQGAGANVLTF.

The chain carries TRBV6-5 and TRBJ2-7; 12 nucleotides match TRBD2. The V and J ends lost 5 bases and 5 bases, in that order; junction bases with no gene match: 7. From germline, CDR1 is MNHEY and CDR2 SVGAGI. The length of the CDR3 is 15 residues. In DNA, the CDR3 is TGTGCCAGCAGTACCGGACTAGCGGGACAGGACGAGCAGTACTTC. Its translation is CASSTGLAGQDEQYF.

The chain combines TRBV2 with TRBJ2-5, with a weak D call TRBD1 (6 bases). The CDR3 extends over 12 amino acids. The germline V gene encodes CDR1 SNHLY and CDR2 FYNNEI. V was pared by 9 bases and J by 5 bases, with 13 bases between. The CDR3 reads CASVFQGETQYF. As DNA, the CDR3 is TGTGCCAGTGTATTTCAGGGGGAGACCCAGTACTTC.

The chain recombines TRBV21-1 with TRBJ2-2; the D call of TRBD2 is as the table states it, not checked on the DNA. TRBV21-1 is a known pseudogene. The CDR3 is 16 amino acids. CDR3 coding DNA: TGTGCCAGCAGCAAAGGAGGCCGGTCGGCGGCCGGGGAGCTGTTTTTT. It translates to CASSKGGRSAAGELFF.

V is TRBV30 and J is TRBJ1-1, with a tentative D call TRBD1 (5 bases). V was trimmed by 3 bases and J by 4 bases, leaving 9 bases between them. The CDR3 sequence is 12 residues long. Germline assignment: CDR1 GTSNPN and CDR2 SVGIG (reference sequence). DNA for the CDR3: TGTGCCTGGAGCGACGGGGCCACTGAAGCTTTCTTT. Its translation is CAWSDGATEAFF.

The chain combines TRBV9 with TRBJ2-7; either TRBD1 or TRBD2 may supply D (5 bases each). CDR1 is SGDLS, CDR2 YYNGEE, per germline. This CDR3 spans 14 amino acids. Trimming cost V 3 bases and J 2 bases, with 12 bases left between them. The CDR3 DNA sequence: TGTGCCAGCAGCGCCGCAGTGGGGGCCTACGAGCAGTACTTC. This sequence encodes CASSAAVGAYEQYF.

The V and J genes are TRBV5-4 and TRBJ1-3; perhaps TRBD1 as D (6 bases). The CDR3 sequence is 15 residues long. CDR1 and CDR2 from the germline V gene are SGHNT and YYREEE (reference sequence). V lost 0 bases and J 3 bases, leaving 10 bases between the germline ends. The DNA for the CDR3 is TGTGCCAGCAGCTTGGATCAGGGGCGTGGAAACACCATATATTTT. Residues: CASSLDQGRGNTIYF.

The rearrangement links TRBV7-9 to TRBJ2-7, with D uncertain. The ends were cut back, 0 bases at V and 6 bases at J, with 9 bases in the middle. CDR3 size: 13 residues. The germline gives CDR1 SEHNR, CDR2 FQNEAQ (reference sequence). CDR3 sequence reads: CASSLAGRLEQYF. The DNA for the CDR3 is TGTGCCAGCAGCTTAGCGGGTCGTCTCGAGCAGTACTTC.

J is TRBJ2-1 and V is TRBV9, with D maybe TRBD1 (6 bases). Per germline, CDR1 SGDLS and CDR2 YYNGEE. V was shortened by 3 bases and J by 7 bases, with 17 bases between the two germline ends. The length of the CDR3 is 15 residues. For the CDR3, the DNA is TGTGCCAGCAGCGCGGCGTGGGGGCTTAGGAATGAGCAGTTCTTC. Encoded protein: CASSAAWGLRNEQFF.

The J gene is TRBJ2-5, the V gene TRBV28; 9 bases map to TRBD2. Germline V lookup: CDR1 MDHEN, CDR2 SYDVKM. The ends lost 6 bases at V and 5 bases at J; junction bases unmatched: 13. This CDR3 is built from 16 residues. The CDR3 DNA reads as TGTGCCAGCAGCCAGCTAACAAGGACTAGCGACGAGACCCAGTACTTC. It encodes CASSQLTRTSDETQYF.

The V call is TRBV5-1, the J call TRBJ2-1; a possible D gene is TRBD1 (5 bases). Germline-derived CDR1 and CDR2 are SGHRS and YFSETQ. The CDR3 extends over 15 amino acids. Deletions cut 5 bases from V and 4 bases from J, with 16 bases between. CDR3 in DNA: TGCGCCAGCAGGCCTGAGGACACCCAGTACAATGAGCAGTTCTTC. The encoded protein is CASRPEDTQYNEQFF.

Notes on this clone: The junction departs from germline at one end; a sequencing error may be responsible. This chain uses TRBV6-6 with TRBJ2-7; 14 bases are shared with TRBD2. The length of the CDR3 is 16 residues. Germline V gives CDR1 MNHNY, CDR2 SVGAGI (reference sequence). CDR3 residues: CASSRLAGGRSYAQYF. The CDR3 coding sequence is TGTGCCAGCAGTCGACTAGCGGGGGGGAGATCCTACGCGCAGTACTTC.

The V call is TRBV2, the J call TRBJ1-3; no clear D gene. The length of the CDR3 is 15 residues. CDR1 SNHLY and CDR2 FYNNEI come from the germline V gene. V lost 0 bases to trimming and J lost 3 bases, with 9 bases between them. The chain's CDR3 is CASSEARAGGNTIYF. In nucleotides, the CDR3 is TGTGCCAGCAGTGAAGCCCGGGCGGGTGGAAACACCATATATTTT. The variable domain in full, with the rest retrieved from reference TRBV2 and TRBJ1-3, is EPEVTQTPSHQVTQMGQEVILRCVPISNHLYFYWYRQILGQKVEFLVSFYNNEISEKSEIFDDQFSVERPDGSNFTLKIRSTKLEDSAMYFCASSEARAGGNTIYFGEGSWLTVV.

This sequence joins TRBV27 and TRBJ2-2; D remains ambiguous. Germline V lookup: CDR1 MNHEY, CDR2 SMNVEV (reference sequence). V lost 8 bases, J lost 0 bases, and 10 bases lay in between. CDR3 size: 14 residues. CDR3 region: CASRMWTNTGELFF. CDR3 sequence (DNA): TGTGCCAGCCGCATGTGGACGAACACCGGGGAGCTGTTTTTT.

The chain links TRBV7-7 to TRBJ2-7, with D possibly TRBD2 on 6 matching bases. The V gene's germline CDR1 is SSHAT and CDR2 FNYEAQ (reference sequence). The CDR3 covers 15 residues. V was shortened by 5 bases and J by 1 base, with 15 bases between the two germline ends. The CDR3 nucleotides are TGTGCCAGCAGCCCCAGTGACGGGGGATCCTACGAGCAGTACTTC. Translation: CASSPSDGGSYEQYF.

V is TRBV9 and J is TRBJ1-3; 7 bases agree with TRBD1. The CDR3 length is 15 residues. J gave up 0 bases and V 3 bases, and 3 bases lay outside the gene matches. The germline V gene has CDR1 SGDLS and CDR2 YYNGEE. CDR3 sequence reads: CASSGDRVSGNTIYF. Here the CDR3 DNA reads TGTGCCAGCAGCGGAGACAGGGTCTCTGGAAACACCATATATTTT.

The CDR3 region is CASSHTGRIGTDTQYF. The DNA for the CDR3 is TGTGCCAGCAGCCATACCGGGAGGATCGGCACAGATACGCAGTATTTT. The J gene is TRBJ2-3, the V gene TRBV3-1 (or the pseudogene TRBV3-2), with 7 bases lining up with TRBD2. CDR1 and CDR2 from the germline V gene are LGHDT and YNNKEL (reference sequence). V shed 3 bases and J 1 base; nucleotides not matched to a gene: 7. CDR3 length: 16 residues.

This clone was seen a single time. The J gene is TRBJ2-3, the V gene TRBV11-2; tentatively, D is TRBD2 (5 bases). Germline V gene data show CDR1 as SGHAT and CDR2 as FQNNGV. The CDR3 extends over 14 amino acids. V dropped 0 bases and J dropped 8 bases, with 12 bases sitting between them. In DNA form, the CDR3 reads TGTGCCAGCAGCTTAGATCATCAGAGGGTTACGCAGTATTTT. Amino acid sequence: CASSLDHQRVTQYF.

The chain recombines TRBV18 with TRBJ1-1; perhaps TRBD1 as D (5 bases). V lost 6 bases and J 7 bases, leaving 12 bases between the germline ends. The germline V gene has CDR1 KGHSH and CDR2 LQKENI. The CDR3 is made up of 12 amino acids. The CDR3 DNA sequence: TGTGCCAGCTCGCCCAGGGAAAATGAAGCTTTCTTT. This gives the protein CASSPRENEAFF.

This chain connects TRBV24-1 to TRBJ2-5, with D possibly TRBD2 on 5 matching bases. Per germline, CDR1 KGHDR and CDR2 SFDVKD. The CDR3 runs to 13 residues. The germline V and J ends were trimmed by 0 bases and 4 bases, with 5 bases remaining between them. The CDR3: CATSDLAGETQYF. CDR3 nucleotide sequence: TGTGCCACCAGTGATTTGGCGGGAGAGACCCAGTACTTC.

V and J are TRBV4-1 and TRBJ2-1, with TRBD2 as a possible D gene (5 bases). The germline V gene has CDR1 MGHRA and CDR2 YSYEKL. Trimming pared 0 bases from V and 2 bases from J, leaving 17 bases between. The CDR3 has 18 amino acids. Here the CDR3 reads CASSQDWTGPGPYNEQFF. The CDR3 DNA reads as TGCGCCAGCAGCCAAGACTGGACTGGTCCCGGCCCCTACAATGAGCAGTTCTTC.

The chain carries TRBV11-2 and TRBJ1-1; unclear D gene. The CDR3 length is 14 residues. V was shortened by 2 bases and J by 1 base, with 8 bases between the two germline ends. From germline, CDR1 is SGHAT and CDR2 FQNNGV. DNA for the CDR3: TGTGCCAGCAGCTTATCCAGGCAGAACACTGAAGCTTTCTTT. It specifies CASSLSRQNTEAFF.

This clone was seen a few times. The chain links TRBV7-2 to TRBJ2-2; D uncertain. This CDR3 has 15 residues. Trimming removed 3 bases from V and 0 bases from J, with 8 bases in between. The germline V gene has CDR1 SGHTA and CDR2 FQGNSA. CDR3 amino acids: CASSLGKTNTGELFF. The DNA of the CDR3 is TGTGCCAGCAGCTTGGGCAAGACGAACACCGGGGAGCTGTTTTTT. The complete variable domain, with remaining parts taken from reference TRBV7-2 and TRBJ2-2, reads GAGVSQSPSNKVTEKGKDVELRCDPISGHTALYWYRQSLGQGLEFLIYFQGNSAPDKSGLPSDRFSAERTGGSVSTLTIQRTQQEDSAVYLCASSLGKTNTGELFFGEGSRLTVL.

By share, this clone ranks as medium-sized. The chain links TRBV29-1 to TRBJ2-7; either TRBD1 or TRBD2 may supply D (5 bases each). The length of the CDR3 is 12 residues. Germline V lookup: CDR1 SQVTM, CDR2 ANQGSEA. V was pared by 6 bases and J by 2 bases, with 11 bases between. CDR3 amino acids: CSVKQGAYEQYF. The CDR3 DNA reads TGCAGCGTGAAGCAGGGAGCCTACGAGCAGTACTTC.

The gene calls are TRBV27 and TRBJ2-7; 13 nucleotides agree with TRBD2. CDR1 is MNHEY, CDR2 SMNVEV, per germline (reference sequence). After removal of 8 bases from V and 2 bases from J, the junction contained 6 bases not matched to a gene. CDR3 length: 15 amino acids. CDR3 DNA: TGTGCCAGCCGCCCCACTAGCGGGAGGGCCTACGAGCAGTACTTC. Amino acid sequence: CASRPTSGRAYEQYF.

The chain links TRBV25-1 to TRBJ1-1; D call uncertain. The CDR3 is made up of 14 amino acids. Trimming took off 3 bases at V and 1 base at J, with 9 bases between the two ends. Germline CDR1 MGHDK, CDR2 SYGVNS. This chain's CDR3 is CASSEPATNTEAFF. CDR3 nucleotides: TGTGCCAGCAGTGAGCCAGCTACGAACACTGAAGCTTTCTTT. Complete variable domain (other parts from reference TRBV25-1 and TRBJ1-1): EADIYQTPRYLVIGTGKKITLECSQTMGHDKMYWYQQDPGMELHLIHYSYGVNSTEKGDLSSESTVSRIRTEHFPLTLESARPSHTSQYLCASSEPATNTEAFFGQGTRLTVV.

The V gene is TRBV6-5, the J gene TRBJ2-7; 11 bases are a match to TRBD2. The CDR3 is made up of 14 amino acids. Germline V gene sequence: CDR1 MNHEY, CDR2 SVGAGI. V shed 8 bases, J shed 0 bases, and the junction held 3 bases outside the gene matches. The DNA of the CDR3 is TGTGCCAGCGGGACTAGCGGTAGCTCCTACGAGCAGTACTTC. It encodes CASGTSGSSYEQYF.

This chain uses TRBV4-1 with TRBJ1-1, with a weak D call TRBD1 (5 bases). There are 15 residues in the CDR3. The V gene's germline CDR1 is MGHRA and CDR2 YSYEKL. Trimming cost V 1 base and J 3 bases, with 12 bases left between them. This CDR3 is CASSQGPGWDTEAFF. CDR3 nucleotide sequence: TGCGCCAGCAGCCAAGGCCCAGGGTGGGACACTGAAGCTTTCTTT.